This T cell receptor (beta chain) was captured in a study of T cell repertoires in cytomegalovirus infection. Overall study: TCR beta signatures that were public indicated CMV infection and matching HLA type.

The sample holds many counts of this clonotype. Its specificity is not known. Study-level points and caveats: What dominated the ex vivo response were HLA-C-restricted CMV-specific TCR beta clonotypes. CMV carriers with the relevant HLA were identified by cumulative public TCR beta family frequency.

Each CDR3 protein gets one entry after TCRdb re-called the reads with MiXCR. The sample lists roughly 46,000 distinct CDR3 sequences, 20% to 25% occurring once. The CDR3 has 13 amino acids. Trimming pared 8 bases from V and 4 bases from J, leaving 14 bases between. Germline V gives CDR1 LNHDA, CDR2 SQIVND (reference sequence). The TCR was taken from a human donor in good health (CMV status not recorded). Some clones in this sample may be carry-over from other donors' samples. The chain links TRBV19 to TRBJ1-1; TRBD1 might be the D (6 bases). What was sequenced was PBMCs, sequenced either directly or after in vitro stimulation (not recorded which). The CDR3 sequence: CASQEGEITEAFF. The CDR3, as DNA: TGTGCCAGTCAGGAGGGGGAGATCACTGAAGCTTTCTTT.